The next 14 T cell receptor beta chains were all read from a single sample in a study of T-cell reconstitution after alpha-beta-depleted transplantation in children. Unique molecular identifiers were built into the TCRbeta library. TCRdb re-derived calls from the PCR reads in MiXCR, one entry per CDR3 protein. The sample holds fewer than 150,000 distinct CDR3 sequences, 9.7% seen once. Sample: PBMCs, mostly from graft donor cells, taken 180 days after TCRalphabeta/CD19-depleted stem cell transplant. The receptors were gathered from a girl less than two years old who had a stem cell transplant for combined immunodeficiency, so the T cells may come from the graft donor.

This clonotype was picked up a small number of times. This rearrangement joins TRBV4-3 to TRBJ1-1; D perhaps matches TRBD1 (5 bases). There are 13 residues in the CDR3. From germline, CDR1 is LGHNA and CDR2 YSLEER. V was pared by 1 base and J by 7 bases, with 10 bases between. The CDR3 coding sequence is TGCGCCAGCAGCCAAGTCGTTGACAGTGAAGCTTTCTTT. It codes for CASSQVVDSEAFF.

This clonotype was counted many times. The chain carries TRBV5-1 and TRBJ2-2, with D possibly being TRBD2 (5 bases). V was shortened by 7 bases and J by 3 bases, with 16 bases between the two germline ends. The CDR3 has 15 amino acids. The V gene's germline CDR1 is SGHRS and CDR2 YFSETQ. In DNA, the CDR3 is TGCGCCAGCTCGCTTGCCCTCGGGGACACCGGGGAGCTGTTTTTT. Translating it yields CASSLALGDTGELFF.

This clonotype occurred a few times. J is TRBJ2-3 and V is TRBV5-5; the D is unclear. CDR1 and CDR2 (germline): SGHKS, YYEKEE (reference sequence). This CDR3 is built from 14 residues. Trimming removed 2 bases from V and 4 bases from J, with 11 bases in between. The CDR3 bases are TGTGCCAGCAGCTTAGACCAGTTGTCAGATACGCAGTATTTT. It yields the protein CASSLDQLSDTQYF.

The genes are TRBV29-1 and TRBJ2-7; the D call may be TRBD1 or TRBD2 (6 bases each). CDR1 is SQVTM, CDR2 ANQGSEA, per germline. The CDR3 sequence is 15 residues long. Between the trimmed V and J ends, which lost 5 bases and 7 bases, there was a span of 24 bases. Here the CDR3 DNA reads TGCAGCGTTCAAAGGGGGGTCGGTTCCTACGGGGAGCAGTACTTC. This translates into CSVQRGVGSYGEQYF.

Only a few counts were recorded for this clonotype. In DNA form, the CDR3 reads TGTGCCAGCAGCTTAGCGGTCGGAGAGCAGTACTTC. Translation gives CASSLAVGEQYF. V and J are TRBV7-2 and TRBJ2-7; D is unclear. V was clipped by 0 bases and J by 7 bases, with 7 bases between them. This CDR3 region has 12 residues. CDR1 and CDR2 from the germline V gene are SGHTA and FQGNSA.

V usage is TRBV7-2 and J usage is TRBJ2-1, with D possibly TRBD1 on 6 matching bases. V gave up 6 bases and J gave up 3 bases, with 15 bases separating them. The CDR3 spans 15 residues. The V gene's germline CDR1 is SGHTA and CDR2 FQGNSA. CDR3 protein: CASRYDQGLYNEQFF. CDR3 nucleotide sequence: TGTGCCAGCAGATATGATCAGGGGCTCTACAATGAGCAGTTCTTC.

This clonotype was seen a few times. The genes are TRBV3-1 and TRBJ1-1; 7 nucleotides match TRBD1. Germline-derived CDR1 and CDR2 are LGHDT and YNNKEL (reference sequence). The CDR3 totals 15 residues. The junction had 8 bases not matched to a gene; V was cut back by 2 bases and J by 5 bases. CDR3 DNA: TGTGCCAGCAGCCAATACTACAGGGGAGGGACTGAAGCTTTCTTT. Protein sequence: CASSQYYRGGTEAFF.

CDR3 region: CSARAGGSGTGELFF. For the CDR3, the DNA is TGCAGTGCTAGAGCTGGGGGATCTGGGACCGGGGAGCTGTTTTTT. The rearrangement joins TRBV20-1 to TRBJ2-2; possibly TRBD1 or TRBD2 for D (5 bases each). Germline lookup yields CDR1 DFQATT and CDR2 SNEGSKA (reference sequence). This CDR3 has 15 amino acids. Trimming removed 1 base at V and 5 bases at J, with 14 bases between.

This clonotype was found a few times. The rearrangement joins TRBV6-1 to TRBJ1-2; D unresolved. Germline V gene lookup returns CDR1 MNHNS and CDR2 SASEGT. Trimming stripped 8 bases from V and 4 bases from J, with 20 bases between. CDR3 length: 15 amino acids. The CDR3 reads CASASQQSFGYGYTF. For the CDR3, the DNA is TGTGCCAGCGCCAGCCAACAGTCCTTCGGCTATGGCTACACCTTC.

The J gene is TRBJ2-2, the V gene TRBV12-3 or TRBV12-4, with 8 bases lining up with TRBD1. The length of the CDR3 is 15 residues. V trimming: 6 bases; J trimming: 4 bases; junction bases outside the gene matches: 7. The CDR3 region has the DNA TGTGCCAGCAGCCTCGGGACAGGTATCACCGGGGAGCTGTTTTTT. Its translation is CASSLGTGITGELFF.

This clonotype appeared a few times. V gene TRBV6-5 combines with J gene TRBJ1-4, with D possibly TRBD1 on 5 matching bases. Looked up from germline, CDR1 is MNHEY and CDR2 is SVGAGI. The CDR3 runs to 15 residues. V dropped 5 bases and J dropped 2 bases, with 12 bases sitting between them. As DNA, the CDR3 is TGTGCCAGCAGTCACCAGGGAGGCACTAATGAAAAACTGTTTTTT. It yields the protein CASSHQGGTNEKLFF.

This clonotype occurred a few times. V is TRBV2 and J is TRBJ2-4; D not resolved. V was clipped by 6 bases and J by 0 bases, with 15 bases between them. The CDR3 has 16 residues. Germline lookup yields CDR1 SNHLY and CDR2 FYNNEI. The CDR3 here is CASRSSFFLAKNIQYF. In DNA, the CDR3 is TGTGCCAGCAGGTCCAGCTTCTTCCTAGCCAAAAACATTCAGTACTTC.

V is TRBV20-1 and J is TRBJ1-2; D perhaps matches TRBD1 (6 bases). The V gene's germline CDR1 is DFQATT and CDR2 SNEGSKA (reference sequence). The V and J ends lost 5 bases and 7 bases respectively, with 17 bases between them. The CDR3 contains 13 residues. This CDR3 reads CSARWSQGSGYTF. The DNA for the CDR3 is TGCAGTGCTCGTTGGTCACAGGGCTCTGGCTACACCTTC.

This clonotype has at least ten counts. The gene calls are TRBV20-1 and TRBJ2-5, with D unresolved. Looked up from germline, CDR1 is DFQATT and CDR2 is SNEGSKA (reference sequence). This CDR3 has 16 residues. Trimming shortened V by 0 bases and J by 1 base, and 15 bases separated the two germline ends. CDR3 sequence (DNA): TGCAGTGCTAGAGATCCCCGAATAGCCATCCAAGAGACCCAGTACTTC. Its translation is CSARDPRIAIQETQYF.